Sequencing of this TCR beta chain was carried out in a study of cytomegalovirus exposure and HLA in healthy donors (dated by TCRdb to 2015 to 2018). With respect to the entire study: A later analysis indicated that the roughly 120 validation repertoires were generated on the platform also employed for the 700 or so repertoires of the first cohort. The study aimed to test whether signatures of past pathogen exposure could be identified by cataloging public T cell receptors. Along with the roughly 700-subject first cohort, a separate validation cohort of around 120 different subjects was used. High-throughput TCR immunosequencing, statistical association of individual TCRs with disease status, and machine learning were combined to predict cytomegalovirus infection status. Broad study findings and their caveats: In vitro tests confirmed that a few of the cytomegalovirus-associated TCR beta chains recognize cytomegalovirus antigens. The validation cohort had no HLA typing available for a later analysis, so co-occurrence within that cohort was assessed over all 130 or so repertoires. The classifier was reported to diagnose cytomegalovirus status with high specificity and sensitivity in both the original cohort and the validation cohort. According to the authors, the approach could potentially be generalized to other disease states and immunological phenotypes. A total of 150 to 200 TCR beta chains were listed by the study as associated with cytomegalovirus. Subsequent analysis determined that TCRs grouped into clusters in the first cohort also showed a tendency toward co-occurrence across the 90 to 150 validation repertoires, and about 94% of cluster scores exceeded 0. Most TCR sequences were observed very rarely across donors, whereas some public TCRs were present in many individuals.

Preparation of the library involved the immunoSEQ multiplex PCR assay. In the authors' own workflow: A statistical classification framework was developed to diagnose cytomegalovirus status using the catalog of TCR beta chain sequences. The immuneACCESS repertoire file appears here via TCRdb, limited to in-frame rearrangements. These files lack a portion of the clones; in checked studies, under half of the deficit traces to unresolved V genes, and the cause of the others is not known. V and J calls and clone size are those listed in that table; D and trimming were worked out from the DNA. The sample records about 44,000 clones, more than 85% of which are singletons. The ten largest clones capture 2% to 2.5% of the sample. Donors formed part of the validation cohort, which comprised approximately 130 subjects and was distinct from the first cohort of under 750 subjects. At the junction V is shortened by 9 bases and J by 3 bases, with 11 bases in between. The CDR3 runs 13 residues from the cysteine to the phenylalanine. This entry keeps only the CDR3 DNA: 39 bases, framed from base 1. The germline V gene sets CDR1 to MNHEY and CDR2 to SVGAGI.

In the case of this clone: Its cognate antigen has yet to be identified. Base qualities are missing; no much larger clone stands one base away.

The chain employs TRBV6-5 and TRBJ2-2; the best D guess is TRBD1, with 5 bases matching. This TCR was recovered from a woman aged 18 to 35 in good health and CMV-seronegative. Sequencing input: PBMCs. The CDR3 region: CASRNRHTGELFF. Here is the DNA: TGTGCCAGTAGGAACAGGCACACCGGGGAGCTGTTTTTT.